This TCR beta chain was documented in a study of cytomegalovirus exposure and HLA in healthy donors. Findings of the study overall: Common viral pathogens (according to a later analysis) appeared linked to several of the most significant clusters. Later analysis indicated greater clonal expansion among HLA-associated TCR beta chains than among equally common other chains. Among donors in an Asian-associated ancestry cluster, a later analysis reportedly found fewer N-insertions than the approximately 670-donor mean. The authors later found most CMV-associated TCR beta chains appeared HLA-restricted.

Comment on this clone: Antigen unknown.

V lost 6 bases and J lost 1, with 9 bases in between. From germline, CDR1 is MNHNS and CDR2 SASEGT. The CDR3 has 13 amino acids. The study ran its PCR with 60 Vbeta and 13 Jbeta primers. The data were produced by immunoSEQ multiplex PCR, yet TCRdb's version contains in-frame clones alone and is incomplete. The sample has some 96,000 clones, 64% seen once; the top ten hold 3% to 3.5%. This chain uses TRBV6-1 with TRBJ1-1, with D unresolved. The source of this sequence is a man aged 55 to 69 in good health and CMV-seronegative. Sequenced: PBMCs. This CDR3 is CASRNRENTEAFF. For the CDR3, the DNA is TGTGCCAGCAGAAACCGGGAGAACACTGAAGCTTTCTTT.